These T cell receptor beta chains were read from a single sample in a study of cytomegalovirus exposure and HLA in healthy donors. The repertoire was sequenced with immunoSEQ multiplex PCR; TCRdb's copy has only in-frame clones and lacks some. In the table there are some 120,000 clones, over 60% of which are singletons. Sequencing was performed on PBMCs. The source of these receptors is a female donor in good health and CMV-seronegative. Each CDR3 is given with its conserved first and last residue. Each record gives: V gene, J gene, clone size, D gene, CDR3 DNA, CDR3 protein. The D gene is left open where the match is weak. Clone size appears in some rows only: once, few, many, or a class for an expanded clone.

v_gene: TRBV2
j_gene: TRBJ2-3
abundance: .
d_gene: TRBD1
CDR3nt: TGTGCCACCGAGGGGGCCCTAGCTAGCACAGATACGCAGTATTTT
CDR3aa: CATEGALASTDTQYF

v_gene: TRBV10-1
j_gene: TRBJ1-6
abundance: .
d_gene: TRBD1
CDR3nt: TGCGCCGGCCAAAAATCTCCCAAGGGGGGCAGACAGGGGTTGAATTCACCCCTCCACTTT
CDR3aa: CAGQKSPKGGRQGLNSPLHF

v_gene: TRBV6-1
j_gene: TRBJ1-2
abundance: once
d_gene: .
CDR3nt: TGTGCCAGCAGTGTCTCAGGGAAAGGCTACACCTTC
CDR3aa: CASSVSGKGYTF

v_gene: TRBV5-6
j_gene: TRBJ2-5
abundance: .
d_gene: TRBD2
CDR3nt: TGTGCCAGCAGCTTGCTAGCGGGGGTTGTAGAGACCCAGTACTTC
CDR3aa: CASSLLAGVVETQYF

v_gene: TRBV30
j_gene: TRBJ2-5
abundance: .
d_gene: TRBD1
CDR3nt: TGTGCCCTCGGTGACTGGGACAGCCAAGAGACCCAGTACTTC
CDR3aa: CALGDWDSQETQYF

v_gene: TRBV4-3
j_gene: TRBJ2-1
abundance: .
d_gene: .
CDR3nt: TGCGCCAGCAGCGGGGGAGGTTGGGGGGGCAGGGATGAGCAGTTCTTC
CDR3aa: CASSGGGWGGRDEQFF

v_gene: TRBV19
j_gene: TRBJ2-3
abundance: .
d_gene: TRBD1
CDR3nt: TGTGCCAGTAGCAACGGACAGGCGCTCACAGATACGCAGTATTTT
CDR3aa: CASSNGQALTDTQYF

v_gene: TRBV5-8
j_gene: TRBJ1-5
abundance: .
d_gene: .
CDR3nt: TGTGCCAGCAGCTTGGGGGGCCATAGCAATCAGCCCCAGCATTTT
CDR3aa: CASSLGGHSNQPQHF

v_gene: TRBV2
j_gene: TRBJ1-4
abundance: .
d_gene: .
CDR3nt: TGTGCCAGCAGTGTCGGTCTGACCAGGGAAGGCGAAAAACTGTTTTTT
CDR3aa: CASSVGLTREGEKLFF

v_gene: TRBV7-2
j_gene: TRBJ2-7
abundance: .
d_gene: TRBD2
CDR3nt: TGTGCCAGCAGCTTAGCACCCGGGGGGGCCCCCGAGCAGTACTTC
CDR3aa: CASSLAPGGAPEQYF